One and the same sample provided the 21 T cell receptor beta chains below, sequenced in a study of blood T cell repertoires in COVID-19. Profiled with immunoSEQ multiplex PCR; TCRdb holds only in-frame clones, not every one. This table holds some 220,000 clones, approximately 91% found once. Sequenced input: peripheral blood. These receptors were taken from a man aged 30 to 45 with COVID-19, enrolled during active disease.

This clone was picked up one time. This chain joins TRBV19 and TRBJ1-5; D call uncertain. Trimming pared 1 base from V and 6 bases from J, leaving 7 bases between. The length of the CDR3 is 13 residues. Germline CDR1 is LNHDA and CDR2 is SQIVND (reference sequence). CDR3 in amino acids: CASSIVGSQPQHF. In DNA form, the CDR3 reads TGTGCCAGTAGTATAGTTGGGAGTCAGCCCCAGCATTTT. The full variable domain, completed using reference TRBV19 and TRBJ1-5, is DGGITQSPKYLFRKEGQNVTLSCEQNLNHDAMYWYRQDPGQGLRLIYYSQIVNDFQKGDIAEGYSVSREKKESFPLTVTSAQKNPTAFYLCASSIVGSQPQHFGDGTRLSIL.

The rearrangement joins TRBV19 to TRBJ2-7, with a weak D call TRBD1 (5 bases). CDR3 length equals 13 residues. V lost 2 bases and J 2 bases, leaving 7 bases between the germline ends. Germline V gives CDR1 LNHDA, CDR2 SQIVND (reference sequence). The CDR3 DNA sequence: TGTGCCAGTAGTATAAAGGGGACCTACGAGCAGTACTTC. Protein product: CASSIKGTYEQYF. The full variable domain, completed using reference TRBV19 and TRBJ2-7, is DGGITQSPKYLFRKEGQNVTLSCEQNLNHDAMYWYRQDPGQGLRLIYYSQIVNDFQKGDIAEGYSVSREKKESFPLTVTSAQKNPTAFYLCASSIKGTYEQYFGPGTRLTVT.

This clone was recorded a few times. CDR3 DNA: TGTGCCAGCAGGATGGAACAGCACAAGAGCACAGATACGCAGTATTTT. It encodes CASRMEQHKSTDTQYF. This rearrangement joins TRBV2 to TRBJ2-3; no reliable D call. V lost 6 bases and J lost 0, with 16 bases in between. The germline V gene encodes CDR1 SNHLY and CDR2 FYNNEI. This CDR3 region has 16 residues. The full variable domain, its missing parts supplied by reference TRBV2 and TRBJ2-3, is EPEVTQTPSHQVTQMGQEVILRCVPISNHLYFYWYRQILGQKVEFLVSFYNNEISEKSEIFDDQFSVERPDGSNFTLKIRSTKLEDSAMYFCASRMEQHKSTDTQYFGPGTRLTVL.

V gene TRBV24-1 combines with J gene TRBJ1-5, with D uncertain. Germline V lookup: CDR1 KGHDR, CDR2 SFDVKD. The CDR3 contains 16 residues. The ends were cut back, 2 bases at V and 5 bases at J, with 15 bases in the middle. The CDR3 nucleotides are TGTGCCACCAGTGATTCATTACGGTTCGACTATCAGCCCCAGCATTTT. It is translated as CATSDSLRFDYQPQHF.

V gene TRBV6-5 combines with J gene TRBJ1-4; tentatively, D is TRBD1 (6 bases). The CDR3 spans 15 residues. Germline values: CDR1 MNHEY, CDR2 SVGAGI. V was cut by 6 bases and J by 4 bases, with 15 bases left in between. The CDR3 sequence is CASSSRGTSNEKLFF. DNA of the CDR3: TGTGCCAGCAGCTCGCGTGGGACAAGTAATGAAAAACTGTTTTTT.

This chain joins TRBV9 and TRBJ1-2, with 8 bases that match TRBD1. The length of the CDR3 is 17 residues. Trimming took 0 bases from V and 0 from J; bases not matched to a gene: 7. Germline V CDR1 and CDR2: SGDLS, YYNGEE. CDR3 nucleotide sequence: TGTGCCAGCAGCGTAGGGCAGGGGGCCGGAGCTAACTATGGCTACACCTTC. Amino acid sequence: CASSVGQGAGANYGYTF.

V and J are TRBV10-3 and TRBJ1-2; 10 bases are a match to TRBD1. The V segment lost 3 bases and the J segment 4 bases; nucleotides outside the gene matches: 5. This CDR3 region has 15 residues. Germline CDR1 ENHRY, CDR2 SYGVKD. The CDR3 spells CAISEPGQGIYGYTF. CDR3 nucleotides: TGTGCCATCAGTGAACCGGGACAGGGGATCTATGGCTACACCTTC.

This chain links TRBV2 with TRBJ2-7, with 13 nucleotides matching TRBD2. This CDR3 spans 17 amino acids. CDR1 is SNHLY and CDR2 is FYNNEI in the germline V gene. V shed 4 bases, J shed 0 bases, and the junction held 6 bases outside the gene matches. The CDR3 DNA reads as TGTGCCAGCAGTGGGACTAGCGGGGGCTTGTTCTCCTACGAGCAGTACTTC. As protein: CASSGTSGGLFSYEQYF. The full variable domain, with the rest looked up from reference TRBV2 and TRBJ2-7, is EPEVTQTPSHQVTQMGQEVILRCVPISNHLYFYWYRQILGQKVEFLVSFYNNEISEKSEIFDDQFSVERPDGSNFTLKIRSTKLEDSAMYFCASSGTSGGLFSYEQYFGPGTRLTVT.

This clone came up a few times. DNA of the CDR3: TGTGCCAGCAGCCAAGAAGGAGCAGCTAATGAAAAACTGTTTTTT. It is translated as CASSQEGAANEKLFF. V usage is TRBV3-1 (or the pseudogene TRBV3-2) and J usage is TRBJ1-4; D is ambiguous. Between the trimmed V and J ends, which lost 0 bases and 3 bases, there was a span of 8 bases. The CDR3 totals 15 residues. Germline V gene data show CDR1 as LGHDT and CDR2 as YNNKEL (reference sequence).

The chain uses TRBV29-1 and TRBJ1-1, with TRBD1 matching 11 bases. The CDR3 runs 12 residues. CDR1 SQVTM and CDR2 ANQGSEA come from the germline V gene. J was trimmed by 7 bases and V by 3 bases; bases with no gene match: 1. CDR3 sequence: CSVEGQGGEAFF. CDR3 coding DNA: TGCAGCGTTGAGGGACAGGGGGGTGAAGCTTTCTTT.

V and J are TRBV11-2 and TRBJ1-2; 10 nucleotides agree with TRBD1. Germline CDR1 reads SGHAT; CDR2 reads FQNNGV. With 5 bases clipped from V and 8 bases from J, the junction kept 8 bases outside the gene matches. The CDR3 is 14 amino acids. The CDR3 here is CASSAGTGVIGYTF. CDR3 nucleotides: TGTGCCAGCAGCGCCGGGACAGGGGTTATCGGCTACACCTTC.

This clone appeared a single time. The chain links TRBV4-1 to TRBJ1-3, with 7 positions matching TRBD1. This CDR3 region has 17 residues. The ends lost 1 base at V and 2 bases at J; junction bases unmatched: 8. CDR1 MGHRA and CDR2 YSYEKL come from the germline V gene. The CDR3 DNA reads TGCGCCAGCAGCCAAGGGAGAGGAGGGGGCGCTGGAAACACCATATATTTT. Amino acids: CASSQGRGGGAGNTIYF.

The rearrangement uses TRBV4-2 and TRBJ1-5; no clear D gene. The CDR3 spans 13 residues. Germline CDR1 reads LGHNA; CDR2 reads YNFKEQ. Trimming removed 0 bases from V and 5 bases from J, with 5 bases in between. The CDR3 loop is CASSQDRYQPQHF. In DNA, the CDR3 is TGTGCCAGCAGCCAAGATCGGTATCAGCCCCAGCATTTT.

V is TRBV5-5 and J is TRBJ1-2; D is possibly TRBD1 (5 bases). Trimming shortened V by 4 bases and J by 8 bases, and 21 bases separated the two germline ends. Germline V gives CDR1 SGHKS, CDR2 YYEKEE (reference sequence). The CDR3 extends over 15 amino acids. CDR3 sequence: CASSPNRQPSGGYTF. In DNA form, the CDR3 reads TGTGCCAGCAGCCCGAATCGACAGCCCAGCGGGGGCTACACCTTC.

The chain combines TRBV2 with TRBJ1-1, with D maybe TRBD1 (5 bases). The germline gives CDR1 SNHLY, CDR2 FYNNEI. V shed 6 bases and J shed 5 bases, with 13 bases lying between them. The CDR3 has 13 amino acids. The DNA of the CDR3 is TGTGCCAGCAGAACCGACAGAGAAACTGAAGCTTTCTTT. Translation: CASRTDRETEAFF.

The CDR3 loop reads CASSAVAGGSNEQFF. In nucleotides, the CDR3 is TGTGCCAGCAGCGCCGTAGCGGGGGGAAGCAATGAGCAGTTCTTC. The rearrangement uses TRBV9 and TRBJ2-1, with 10 bases that match TRBD2. Germline trimming cut 3 bases from V and 6 bases from J; bases unmatched to any gene: 6. In germline, CDR1 is SGDLS, CDR2 YYNGEE. The CDR3 covers 15 residues.

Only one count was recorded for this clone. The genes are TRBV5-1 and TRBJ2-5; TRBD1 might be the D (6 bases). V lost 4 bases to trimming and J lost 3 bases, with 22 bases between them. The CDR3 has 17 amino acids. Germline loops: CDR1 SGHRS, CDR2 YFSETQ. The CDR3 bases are TGCGCCAGCAGCAAAGAAACAGGGTCTCCCCAAAAAGAGACCCAGTACTTC. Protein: CASSKETGSPQKETQYF. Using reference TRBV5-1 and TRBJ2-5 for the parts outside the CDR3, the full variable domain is KAGVTQTPRYLIKTRGQQVTLSCSPISGHRSVSWYQQTPGQGLQFLFEYFSETQRNKGNFPGRFSGRQFSNSRSEMNVSTLELGDSALYLCASSKETGSPQKETQYFGPGTRLLVL.

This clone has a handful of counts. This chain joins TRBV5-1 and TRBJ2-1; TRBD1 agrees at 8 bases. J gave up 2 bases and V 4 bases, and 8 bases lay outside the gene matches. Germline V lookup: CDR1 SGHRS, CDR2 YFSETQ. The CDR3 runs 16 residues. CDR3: CASSPLDRGTYNEQFF. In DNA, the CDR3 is TGCGCCAGCAGCCCCCTCGACAGGGGAACCTACAATGAGCAGTTCTTC.

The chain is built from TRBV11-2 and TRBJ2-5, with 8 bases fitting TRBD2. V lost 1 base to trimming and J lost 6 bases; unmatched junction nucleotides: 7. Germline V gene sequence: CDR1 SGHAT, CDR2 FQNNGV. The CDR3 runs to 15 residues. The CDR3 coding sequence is TGTGCCAGCAGCTTAGGCCTAGCGGGTGCTAAGACCCAGTACTTC. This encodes CASSLGLAGAKTQYF.

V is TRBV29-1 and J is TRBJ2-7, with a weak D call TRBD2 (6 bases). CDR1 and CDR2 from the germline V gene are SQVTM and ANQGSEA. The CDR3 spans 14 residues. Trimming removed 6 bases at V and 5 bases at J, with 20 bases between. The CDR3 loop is CSVLSPSGRHEQYF. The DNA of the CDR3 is TGCAGCGTACTGAGCCCCAGCGGGCGACACGAGCAGTACTTC.

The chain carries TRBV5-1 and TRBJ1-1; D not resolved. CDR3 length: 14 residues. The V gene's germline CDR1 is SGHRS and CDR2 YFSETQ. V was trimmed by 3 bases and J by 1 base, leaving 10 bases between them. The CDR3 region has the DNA TGCGCCAGCAGCTCAACACCCGAGAACACTGAAGCTTTCTTT. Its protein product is CASSSTPENTEAFF.